This entry describes one T cell receptor (beta chain). CDR3 size: 14 residues. V was clipped by 4 bases and J by 3 bases, with 13 bases between them. Germline V gene sequence: CDR1 SGHRS, CDR2 YFSETQ. The sample belongs to a study of blood T cell repertoires in COVID-19. Study background: There were acute and convalescent COVID-19 samples, and they came from the United States, Italy and Spain.

The data were produced by immunoSEQ multiplex PCR, yet TCRdb's version contains in-frame clones alone and is incomplete. Counted here are 80,000 or so clones, about 80% occurring once; the ten biggest clones make up 4% to 5.5%. This receptor was taken from a woman in her 70s with acute or convalescent COVID-19. The material sequenced was peripheral blood. The V and J genes are TRBV5-1 and TRBJ2-5; a possible D gene is TRBD2 (5 bases). Written as DNA, the CDR3 is TGCGCCAGCAGCGCCTCTACAGCGGAAGAGACCCAGTACTTC. Protein sequence: CASSASTAEETQYF.